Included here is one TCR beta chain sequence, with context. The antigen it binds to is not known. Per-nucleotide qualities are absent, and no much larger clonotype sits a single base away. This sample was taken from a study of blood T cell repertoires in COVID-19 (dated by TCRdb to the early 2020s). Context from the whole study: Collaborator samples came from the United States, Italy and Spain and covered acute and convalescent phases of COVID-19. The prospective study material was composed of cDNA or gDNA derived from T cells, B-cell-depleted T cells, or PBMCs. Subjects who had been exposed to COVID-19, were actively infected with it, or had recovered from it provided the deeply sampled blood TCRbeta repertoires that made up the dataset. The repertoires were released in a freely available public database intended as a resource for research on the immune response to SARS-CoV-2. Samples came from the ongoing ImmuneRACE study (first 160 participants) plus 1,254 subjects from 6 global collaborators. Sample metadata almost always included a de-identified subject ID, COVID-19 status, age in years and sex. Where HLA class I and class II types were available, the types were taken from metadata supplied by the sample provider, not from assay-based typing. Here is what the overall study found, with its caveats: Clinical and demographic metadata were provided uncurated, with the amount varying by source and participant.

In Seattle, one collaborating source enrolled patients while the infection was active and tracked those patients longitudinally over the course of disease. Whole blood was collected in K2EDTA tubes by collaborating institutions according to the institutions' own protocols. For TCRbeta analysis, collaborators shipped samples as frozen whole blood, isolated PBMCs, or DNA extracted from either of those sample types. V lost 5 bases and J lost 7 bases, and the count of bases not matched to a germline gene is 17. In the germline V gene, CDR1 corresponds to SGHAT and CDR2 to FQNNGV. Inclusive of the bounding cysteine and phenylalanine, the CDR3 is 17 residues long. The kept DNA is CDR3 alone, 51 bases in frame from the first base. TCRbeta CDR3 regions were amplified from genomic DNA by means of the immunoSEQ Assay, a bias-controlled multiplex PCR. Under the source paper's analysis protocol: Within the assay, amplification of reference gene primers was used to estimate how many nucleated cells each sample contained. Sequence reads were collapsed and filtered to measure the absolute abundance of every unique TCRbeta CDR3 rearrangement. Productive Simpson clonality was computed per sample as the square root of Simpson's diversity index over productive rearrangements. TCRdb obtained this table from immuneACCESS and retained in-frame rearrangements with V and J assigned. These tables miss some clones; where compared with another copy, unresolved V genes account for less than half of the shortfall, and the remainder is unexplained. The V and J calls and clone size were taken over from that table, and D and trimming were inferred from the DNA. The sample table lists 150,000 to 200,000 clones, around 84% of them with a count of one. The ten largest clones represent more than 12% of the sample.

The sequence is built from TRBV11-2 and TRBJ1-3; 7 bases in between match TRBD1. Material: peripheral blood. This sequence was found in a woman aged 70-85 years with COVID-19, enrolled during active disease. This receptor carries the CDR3 CASSQSRQTGIINTIYF. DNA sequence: TGTGCCAGCAGCCAATCACGACAGACAGGGATAATTAACACCATATATTTT.